These T cell receptor beta chains were read from a single sample in a study of radiotherapy plus CTLA-4 blockade in lung cancer. Profiled with immunoSEQ multiplex PCR; TCRdb holds only in-frame clones, not every one. The table lists some 49,000 clones, 80% to 90% of them singletons. The sequencing used peripheral blood, collected from a patient treated with radiotherapy plus ipilimumab. The receptor source for this set is a human donor with non-small cell lung cancer whose response to radiotherapy plus ipilimumab could not be evaluated. The CDR3 runs from the conserved cysteine through the conserved F or W. A D gene is named only where the DNA matches it firmly. Where a row states a size, it is once, few, many or the class of an expanded clone; other rows omit it.

TRBV29-1,TRBD2,few,TRBJ2-1,14,CSVDLAGGYNEQFF,TGCAGCGTTGATTTAGCGGGAGGGTACAATGAGCAGTTCTTC
TRBV7-3,TRBD2,NA,TRBJ2-1,15,CASSLGAGERNEQFF,TGTGCCAGCAGCTTAGGGGCGGGGGAACGGAATGAGCAGTTCTTC
TRBV28,TRBD1,NA,TRBJ1-2,12,CASRAGGYGYTF,TGTGCCAGCAGGGCAGGGGGGTATGGCTACACCTTC
TRBV4-3,NA,NA,TRBJ2-3,16,CASSRSRVGGTDTQYF,TGCGCCAGCAGCCGTTCCAGGGTTGGGGGCACAGATACGCAGTATTTT
TRBV5-1,NA,NA,TRBJ1-2,13,CASSRNGRDGYTF,TGCGCCAGCAGCCGGAATGGCAGGGATGGCTACACCTTC
TRBV15,TRBD2,few,TRBJ2-7,14,CATSREGGIHEQYF,TGTGCCACCAGCAGAGAGGGAGGGATACACGAGCAGTACTTC
TRBV29-1,NA,NA,TRBJ2-3,14,CSVEVSADSDTQYF,TGCAGCGTTGAGGTGAGCGCCGATTCAGATACGCAGTATTTT
TRBV19,NA,NA,TRBJ2-7,13,CASSITGDHEQYF,TGTGCCAGTAGTATTACGGGGGATCACGAGCAGTACTTC
TRBV7-9,TRBD2,NA,TRBJ2-7,15,CASSPRGGAKNEQYF,TGTGCCAGCAGCCCCCGGGGGGGGGCGAAGAACGAGCAGTACTTC
TRBV7-3,NA,NA,TRBJ2-3,15,CASSLTIDSGDTQYF,TGTGCCAGCAGCTTAACCATAGATTCCGGAGATACGCAGTATTTT
TRBV6-1,TRBD1,once,TRBJ2-2,14,CASLRQGSTGELFF,TGTGCCAGCCTAAGACAGGGTTCCACCGGGGAGCTGTTTTTT
TRBV5-1,TRBD2,NA,TRBJ2-3,18,CASSSGTSGEYSTDTQYF,TGCGCCAGCAGCTCGGGGACTAGCGGAGAATATAGCACAGATACGCAGTATTTT
TRBV28,TRBD1,NA,TRBJ1-5,17,CASSRRGTASPYQPQHF,TGTGCCAGCAGCCGACGGGGGACAGCGTCCCCCTATCAGCCCCAGCATTTT
TRBV11-2,TRBD1,once,TRBJ2-7,16,CASSPWGQGGAYEQYF,TGTGCCAGCAGCCCCTGGGGACAGGGAGGTGCCTACGAGCAGTACTTC
TRBV14,NA,NA,TRBJ2-1,14,CASSREIATNEQFF,TGTGCCAGCAGCCGTGAAATAGCGACAAATGAGCAGTTCTTC
TRBV5-1,NA,NA,TRBJ1-1,14,CASSWLAGDTEAFF,TGCGCCAGCAGCTGGTTGGCGGGGGACACTGAAGCTTTCTTT
TRBV18,NA,NA,TRBJ2-1,13,CASSPSSYPEQFF,TGTGCCAGCTCACCATCTTCCTATCCTGAGCAGTTCTTC
TRBV7-8,TRBD1,NA,TRBJ2-3,14,CASSQGAGTDTQYF,TGTGCCAGCAGCCAGGGGGCGGGAACAGATACGCAGTATTTT
TRBV6-6,NA,NA,TRBJ2-7,15,CASRSSEGGGYEQYF,TGTGCCAGCAGATCCTCGGAAGGGGGTGGCTACGAGCAGTACTTC
TRBV9,TRBD1,NA,TRBJ2-1,16,CASSVEGDRLSDEQFF,TGTGCCAGCAGCGTAGAAGGGGACAGGCTGAGCGATGAGCAGTTCTTC
TRBV5-1,TRBD1,few,TRBJ1-4,14,CASSWTGDGEKLFF,TGCGCCAGCAGCTGGACAGGGGATGGTGAAAAACTGTTTTTT
TRBV19,NA,NA,TRBJ2-1,15,CASSPPGTRTDEQFF,TGTGCCAGTAGTCCACCCGGGACAAGGACGGATGAGCAGTTCTTC
TRBV28,TRBD1,NA,TRBJ2-4,18,CASSRKGTVKVAKNIQYF,TGTGCCAGCAGCCGAAAGGGGACAGTGAAGGTAGCCAAAAACATTCAGTACTTC
TRBV7-2,NA,NA,TRBJ2-5,12,CASSAVGKTQYF,TGTGCCAGCAGCGCTGTCGGGAAGACCCAGTACTTC
TRBV29-1,NA,few,TRBJ2-1,14,CSVKTRDKYNEQFF,TGCAGCGTTAAAACCCGGGATAAGTACAATGAGCAGTTCTTC
TRBV7-3,TRBD2,NA,TRBJ2-1,15,CASSYGLASLNEQFF,TGTGCCAGCAGCTACGGACTAGCGTCATTGAATGAGCAGTTCTTC
TRBV11-1,TRBD2,few,TRBJ2-1,14,CASSLGLAGIEQFF,TGTGCCAGCAGCTTAGGACTAGCGGGAATCGAGCAGTTCTTC
TRBV14,TRBD1,NA,TRBJ2-7,16,CASSQLMGQGSHEQYF,TGTGCCAGCAGCCAACTAATGGGACAGGGGTCTCACGAGCAGTACTTC
TRBV19,NA,NA,TRBJ2-7,14,CASSEGWSSYEQYF,TGTGCCAGTAGTGAGGGATGGAGCTCCTACGAGCAGTACTTC